This T cell receptor beta chain was captured in a study of cytomegalovirus exposure and HLA in healthy donors. This clone was detected only once. Trimming pared 1 base from V and 0 bases from J, leaving 5 bases between. Germline lookup yields CDR1 SQVTM and CDR2 ANQGSEA. The CDR3 has 13 residues. Profiled with immunoSEQ multiplex PCR; TCRdb holds only in-frame clones, not every one. The sample lists hundreds of thousands of clones; roughly 85% were seen once. The rearrangement links TRBV29-1 to TRBJ2-3; D remains unclear. The source material was PBMCs. The source of this sequence is a woman aged 18-29 years in good health and CMV-seronegative. The CDR3 nucleotides are TGCAGCGTTGAAGCCTTAAGCACAGATACGCAGTATTTT. Amino acid sequence: CSVEALSTDTQYF.